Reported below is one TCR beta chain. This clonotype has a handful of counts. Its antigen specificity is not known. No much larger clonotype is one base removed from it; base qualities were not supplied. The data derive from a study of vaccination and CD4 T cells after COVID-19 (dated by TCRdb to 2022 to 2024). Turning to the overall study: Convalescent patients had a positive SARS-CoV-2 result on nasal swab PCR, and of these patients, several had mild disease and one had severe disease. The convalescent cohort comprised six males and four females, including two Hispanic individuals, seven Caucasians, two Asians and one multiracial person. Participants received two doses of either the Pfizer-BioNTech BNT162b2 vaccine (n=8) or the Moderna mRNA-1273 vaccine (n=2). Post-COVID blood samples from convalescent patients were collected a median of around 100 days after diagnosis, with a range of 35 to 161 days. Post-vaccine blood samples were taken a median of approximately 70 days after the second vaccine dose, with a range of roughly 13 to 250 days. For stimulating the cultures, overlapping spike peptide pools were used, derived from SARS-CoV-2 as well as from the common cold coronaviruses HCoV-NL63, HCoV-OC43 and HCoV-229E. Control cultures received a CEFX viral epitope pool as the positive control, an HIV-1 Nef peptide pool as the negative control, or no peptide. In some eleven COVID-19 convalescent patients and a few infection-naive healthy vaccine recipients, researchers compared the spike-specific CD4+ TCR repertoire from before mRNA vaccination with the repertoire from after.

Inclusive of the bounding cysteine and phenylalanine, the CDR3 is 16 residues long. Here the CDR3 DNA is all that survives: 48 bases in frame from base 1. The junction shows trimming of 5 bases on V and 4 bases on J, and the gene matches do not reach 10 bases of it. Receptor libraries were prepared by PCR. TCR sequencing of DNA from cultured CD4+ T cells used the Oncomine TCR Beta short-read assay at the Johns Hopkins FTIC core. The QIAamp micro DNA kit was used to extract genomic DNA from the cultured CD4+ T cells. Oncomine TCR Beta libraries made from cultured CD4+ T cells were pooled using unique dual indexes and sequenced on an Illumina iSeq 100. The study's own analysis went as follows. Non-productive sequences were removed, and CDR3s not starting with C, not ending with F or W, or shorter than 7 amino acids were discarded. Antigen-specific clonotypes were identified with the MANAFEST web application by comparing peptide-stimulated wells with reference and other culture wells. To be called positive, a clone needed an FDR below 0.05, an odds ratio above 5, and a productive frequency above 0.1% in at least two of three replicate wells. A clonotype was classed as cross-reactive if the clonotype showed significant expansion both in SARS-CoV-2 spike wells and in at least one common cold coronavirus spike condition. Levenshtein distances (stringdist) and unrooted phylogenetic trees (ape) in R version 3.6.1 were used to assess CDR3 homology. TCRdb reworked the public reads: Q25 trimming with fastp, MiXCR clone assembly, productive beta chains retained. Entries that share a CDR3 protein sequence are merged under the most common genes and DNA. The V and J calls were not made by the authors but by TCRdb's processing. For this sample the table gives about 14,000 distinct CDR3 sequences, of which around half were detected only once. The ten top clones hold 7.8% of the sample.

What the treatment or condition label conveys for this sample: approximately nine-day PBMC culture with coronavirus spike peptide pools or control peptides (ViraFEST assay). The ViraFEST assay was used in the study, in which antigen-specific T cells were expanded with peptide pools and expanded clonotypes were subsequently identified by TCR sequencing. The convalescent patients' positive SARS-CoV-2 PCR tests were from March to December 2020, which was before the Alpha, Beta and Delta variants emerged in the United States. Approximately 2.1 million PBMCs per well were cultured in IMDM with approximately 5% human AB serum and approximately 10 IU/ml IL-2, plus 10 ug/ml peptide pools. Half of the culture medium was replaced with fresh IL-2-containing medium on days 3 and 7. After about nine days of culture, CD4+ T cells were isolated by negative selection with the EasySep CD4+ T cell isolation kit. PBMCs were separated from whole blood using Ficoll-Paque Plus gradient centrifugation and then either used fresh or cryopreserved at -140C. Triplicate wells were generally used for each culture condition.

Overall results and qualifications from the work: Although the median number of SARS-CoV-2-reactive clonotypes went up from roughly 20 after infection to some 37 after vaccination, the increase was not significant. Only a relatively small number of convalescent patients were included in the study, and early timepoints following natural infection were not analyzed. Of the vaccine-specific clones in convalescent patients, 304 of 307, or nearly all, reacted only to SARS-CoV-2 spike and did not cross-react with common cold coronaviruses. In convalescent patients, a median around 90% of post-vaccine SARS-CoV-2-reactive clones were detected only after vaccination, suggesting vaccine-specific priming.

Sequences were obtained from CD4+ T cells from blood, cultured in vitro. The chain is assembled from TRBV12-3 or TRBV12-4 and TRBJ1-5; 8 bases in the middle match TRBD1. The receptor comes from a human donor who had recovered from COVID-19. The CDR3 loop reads CASSPLGQESNQPQHF. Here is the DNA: TGTGCCAGCAGTCCTCTGGGACAGGAATCAAATCAGCCCCAGCATTTT.